The 19 T cell receptor beta chains reported below all come from one sample, sequenced in a study of PD-L1 blockade in urothelial cancer. The repertoire was sequenced with immunoSEQ multiplex PCR; TCRdb's copy has only in-frame clones and lacks some. The sample has some 80,000 clones; roughly nine tenths are singletons. This sample comprised PBMCs, obtained around atezolizumab (anti-PD-L1) treatment. These TCRs come from a woman in her 70s with urothelial cancer.

V usage is TRBV6-5 and J usage is TRBJ2-7; TRBD1 agrees at 7 bases. The CDR3 totals 15 residues. Germline-derived CDR1 and CDR2 are MNHEY and SVGAGI. Unmatched junction bases numbered 10, after V lost 6 bases and J lost 2 bases. For the CDR3, the DNA is TGTGCCAGCAGACTCGACAGGGAACGAACCTACGAGCAGTACTTC. Its translation is CASRLDRERTYEQYF.

For the CDR3, the DNA is TGTGCCAGCAGCGTGATGCGACAGGGTGGGTACGAGCAGTACTTC. It yields the protein CASSVMRQGGYEQYF. The chain has TRBV9 and TRBJ2-7; 7 bases are a match to TRBD1. V lost 2 bases to trimming and J lost 4 bases; unmatched junction nucleotides: 9. CDR3 length equals 15 residues. The germline gives CDR1 SGDLS, CDR2 YYNGEE.

CDR3 sequence reads: CAISLSGTPSTSGNTIYF. The DNA of the CDR3 is TGTGCCATCAGTCTTAGCGGGACACCTTCAACCTCTGGAAACACCATATATTTT. The chain has TRBV10-3 and TRBJ1-3, with D possibly TRBD1 on 6 matching bases. Germline V gene sequence: CDR1 ENHRY, CDR2 SYGVKD. V was cut by 5 bases and J by 0 bases, with 20 bases left in between. The CDR3 spans 18 residues.

The CDR3: CATSRDLRQAEKLFF. DNA of the CDR3: TGTGCCACCAGCAGAGATCTCCGACAGGCTGAAAAACTGTTTTTT. The chain uses TRBV15 and TRBJ1-4; maybe TRBD1 (6 bases). The CDR3 runs 15 residues. Between the trimmed V and J ends, which lost 0 bases and 7 bases, there was a span of 12 bases. Germline V gene sequence: CDR1 LNHNV, CDR2 YYDKDF (reference sequence).

In DNA form, the CDR3 reads TGTGCCAGCAGTTCCGGACAGGGAGGCGGCTACACCTTC. Translation: CASSSGQGGGYTF. This chain uses TRBV27 with TRBJ1-2; 8 nucleotides match TRBD1. This CDR3 comprises 13 residues. V shed 4 bases, J shed 8 bases, and the junction held 6 bases outside the gene matches. Per the germline V gene, CDR1 is MNHEY and CDR2 is SMNVEV (reference sequence).

The chain joins TRBV5-1 to TRBJ2-7; 7 nucleotides line up with TRBD1. Germline CDR1 is SGHRS and CDR2 is YFSETQ. The CDR3 is 15 amino acids. The V segment lost 1 base and the J segment 1 base; nucleotides outside the gene matches: 5. The DNA of the CDR3 is TGCGCCAGCAGCTTGCAAACAGGGGCGTCCTACGAGCAGTACTTC. It yields the protein CASSLQTGASYEQYF. Looking up the rest from reference TRBV5-1 and TRBJ2-7 gives the full variable domain: KAGVTQTPRYLIKTRGQQVTLSCSPISGHRSVSWYQQTPGQGLQFLFEYFSETQRNKGNFPGRFSGRQFSNSRSEMNVSTLELGDSALYLCASSLQTGASYEQYFGPGTRLTVT.

The CDR3, as DNA: TGTGCCAGCAGTCCAGGATTGCCGGGGTTCCTTATCATGAACACTGAAGCTTTCTTT. Translation gives CASSPGLPGFLIMNTEAFF. The V gene is TRBV7-8, the J gene TRBJ1-1; D remains unclear. Germline-derived CDR1 and CDR2 are SGHVS and FQNEAQ. Trimming stripped 6 bases from V and 0 bases from J, with 26 bases between. The CDR3 is 19 amino acids.

V gene TRBV5-1 combines with J gene TRBJ2-7; TRBD2 is a possible D gene (5 bases). Germline V gene sequence: CDR1 SGHRS, CDR2 YFSETQ. Trimming took off 5 bases at V and 2 bases at J, with 11 bases between the two ends. The CDR3 runs 13 residues. CDR3 region: CASSERNPYEQYF. The CDR3 DNA sequence: TGCGCCAGCAGTGAGCGGAACCCCTACGAGCAGTACTTC. The complete variable domain, with remaining parts taken from reference TRBV5-1 and TRBJ2-7, reads KAGVTQTPRYLIKTRGQQVTLSCSPISGHRSVSWYQQTPGQGLQFLFEYFSETQRNKGNFPGRFSGRQFSNSRSEMNVSTLELGDSALYLCASSERNPYEQYFGPGTRLTVT.

This clone was detected once. The chain employs TRBV2 and TRBJ2-1; TRBD2 aligns across 10 bases. With V trimmed by 9 bases and J by 6 bases, 8 bases remained unmatched. The CDR3 length is 14 residues. Germline values: CDR1 SNHLY, CDR2 FYNNEI. The CDR3, as DNA: TGTGCCAGGGGACGACGGACTAGCGGCAATGAGCAGTTCTTC. It is translated as CARGRRTSGNEQFF.

CDR3 in amino acids: CASSQTASGTGWGAVNTEAFF. The DNA for the CDR3 is TGCGCCAGCAGCCAGACAGCCTCCGGGACAGGGTGGGGGGCGGTGAACACTGAAGCTTTCTTT. The chain joins TRBV5-1 to TRBJ1-1; the match to TRBD1 covers 9 bases. The CDR3 sequence is 21 residues long. Germline CDR1 and CDR2: SGHRS and YFSETQ. Trimming removed 4 bases from V and 0 bases from J; junction bases left unmatched: 22.

This chain joins TRBV9 and TRBJ2-7; possible D gene TRBD2, 6 bases. The CDR3 contains 12 residues. Germline V lookup: CDR1 SGDLS, CDR2 YYNGEE. With 9 bases removed from V and 3 bases from J, the gap between germline ends came to 13 bases. The CDR3 is CAKTDGGYEQYF. CDR3 nucleotides: TGTGCCAAGACGGACGGGGGCTACGAGCAGTACTTC.

The rearrangement uses TRBV9 and TRBJ2-7, with 9 bases aligning to TRBD1. The germline V gene encodes CDR1 SGDLS and CDR2 YYNGEE. V lost 0 bases to trimming and J lost 3 bases; unmatched junction nucleotides: 4. This CDR3 is 15 amino acids long. CDR3 DNA: TGTGCCAGCAGCGTAGAAGAGGGACAGGGCTACGAGCAGTACTTC. This codes for CASSVEEGQGYEQYF. The full variable domain, rest sourced from reference TRBV9 and TRBJ2-7, is DSGVTQTPKHLITATGQRVTLRCSPRSGDLSVYWYQQSLDQGLQFLIQYYNGEERAKGNILERFSAQQFPDLHSELNLSSLELGDSALYFCASSVEEGQGYEQYFGPGTRLTVT.

This sequence joins TRBV7-7 and TRBJ2-1; 8 bases are shared with TRBD2. V gave up 5 bases and J gave up 4 bases; unmatched junction bases: 10. Germline values: CDR1 SSHAT, CDR2 FNYEAQ (reference sequence). The CDR3 extends over 16 amino acids. The CDR3 spells CASSKAPSGPYNEQFF. The CDR3, as DNA: TGTGCCAGCAGCAAAGCCCCTAGCGGGCCTTACAATGAGCAGTTCTTC. The full variable domain, with the rest looked up from reference TRBV7-7 and TRBJ2-1, is GAGVSQSPRYKVTKRGQDVTLRCDPISSHATLYWYQQALGQGPEFLTYFNYEAQPDKSGLPSDRFSAERPEGSISTLTIQRTEQRDSAMYRCASSKAPSGPYNEQFFGPGTRLTVL.

The chain couples TRBV19 to TRBJ2-7, with TRBD2 identical over 8 bases. Germline CDR1 LNHDA, CDR2 SQIVND (reference sequence). The CDR3 runs to 20 residues. Unmatched junction bases numbered 23, after V lost 7 bases and J lost 0 bases. The CDR3 nucleotides are TGTGCCAGTACCCCGAGGGAGCGGGAGCGTTCCTACACGAGCTCCTACGAGCAGTACTTC. This codes for CASTPRERERSYTSSYEQYF.

The rearrangement links TRBV5-1 to TRBJ1-1, with TRBD1 identical over 11 bases. Germline values: CDR1 SGHRS, CDR2 YFSETQ. CDR3 size: 16 residues. V was clipped by 0 bases and J by 2 bases; unmatched bases: 3. The CDR3 protein is CASSLGGTGGNTEAFF. DNA of the CDR3: TGCGCCAGCAGCTTGGGGGGGACAGGGGGAAACACTGAAGCTTTCTTT.

This clone was counted only a few times. V and J are TRBV2 and TRBJ2-6; possibly TRBD1 for D (6 bases). Looked up from germline, CDR1 is SNHLY and CDR2 is FYNNEI. The CDR3 contains 15 residues. V shed 5 bases and J shed 2 bases, with 10 bases lying between them. The CDR3 spells CASSQQGTGANVLTF. Here the CDR3 DNA reads TGTGCCAGCAGTCAACAGGGTACTGGGGCCAACGTCCTGACTTTC.

This chain joins TRBV5-1 and TRBJ1-2; D is undetermined. V was pared by 4 bases and J by 8 bases, with 18 bases between. The CDR3 is 14 residues long. Germline CDR1 reads SGHRS; CDR2 reads YFSETQ. The CDR3 nucleotides read TGCGCCAGCAGCCTGGACCCCACGAGGCGGGGCTACACCTTC. Encoded protein: CASSLDPTRRGYTF.

The chain couples TRBV4-2 to TRBJ2-1, with 10 bases lining up with TRBD1. The CDR3 runs to 14 residues. Trimming cost V 6 bases and J 3 bases; bases outside gene matches: 2. The germline V gene has CDR1 LGHNA and CDR2 YNFKEQ. The CDR3 spells CASRGTGDYNEQFF. The CDR3 DNA reads as TGTGCCAGCAGGGGGACAGGGGACTACAATGAGCAGTTCTTC.

This clone was observed a few times. The V and J genes are TRBV28 and TRBJ1-4; D not certain. V was shortened by 8 bases and J by 8 bases, with 15 bases between the two germline ends. The CDR3 spans 13 residues. Germline CDR1 is MDHEN and CDR2 is SYDVKM. CDR3 loop: CASGLIAEEKLFF. CDR3 nucleotides: TGTGCCAGCGGATTGATTGCGGAGGAAAAACTGTTTTTT.